These 2 T cell receptor beta chains were all obtained from the same sample, sequenced in a study of cytomegalovirus exposure and HLA in healthy donors. The primer mix had 60 Vbeta and 13 Jbeta primers. Only in-frame clones appear in the TCRdb table, and some are missing; sequencing was by immunoSEQ multiplex PCR. The sample comprises some 110,000 clones, roughly an eighth of which are singletons, and more than 15% rests with the top ten. Sequencing was carried out using PBMCs. The source of these receptors is a man aged 40-50 years in good health and CMV-seropositive.

The chain is built from TRBV18 and TRBJ1-3; D unresolved. This CDR3 spans 15 amino acids. CDR1 is KGHSH and CDR2 is LQKENI in the germline V gene. V was shortened by 4 bases and J by 0 bases, with 10 bases between the two germline ends. The CDR3 DNA sequence: TGTGCCAGCTCACAAGGACTGAGCTCTGGAAACACCATATATTTT. This codes for CASSQGLSSGNTIYF.

This chain connects TRBV11-2 to TRBJ1-5; maybe TRBD1 (5 bases). From germline, CDR1 is SGHAT and CDR2 FQNNGV. Trimming left V 1 base short and J 0 bases short, with 10 bases between. The CDR3 is 16 amino acids. CDR3 DNA sequence: TGTGCCAGCAGCTTAGTCTCAGGGCATAGCAATCAGCCCCAGCATTTT. Translating it yields CASSLVSGHSNQPQHF.